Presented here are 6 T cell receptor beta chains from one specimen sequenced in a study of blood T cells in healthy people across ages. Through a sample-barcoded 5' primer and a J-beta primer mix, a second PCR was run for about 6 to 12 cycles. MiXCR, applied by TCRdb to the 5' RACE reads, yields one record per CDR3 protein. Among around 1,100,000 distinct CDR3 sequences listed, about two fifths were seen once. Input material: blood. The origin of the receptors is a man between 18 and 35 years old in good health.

CDR3 sequence reads: CASSSGTGLAETQYF. The CDR3 DNA reads TGTGCCAGCAGTAGTGGGACCGGACTCGCAGAGACCCAGTACTTC. V usage is TRBV6-1 and J usage is TRBJ2-5; D may correspond to TRBD1 or TRBD2 (5 bases each). CDR1 is MNHNS and CDR2 is SASEGT in the germline V gene. V was clipped by 5 bases and J by 4 bases, with 17 bases between them. This CDR3 region has 15 residues.

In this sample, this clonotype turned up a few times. The CDR3 DNA is TGTGCCAGCAGTCACAGACAGGGTCAGGGACACAATGAGCAGTTCTTC. It yields the protein CASSHRQGQGHNEQFF. The genes are TRBV6-5 and TRBJ2-1, with 7 bases identical to TRBD1. The V gene end was trimmed by 5 bases and the J gene end by 5 bases; junction bases not matched to a gene: 12. Looked up from germline, CDR1 is MNHEY and CDR2 is SVGAGI. The CDR3 consists of 16 residues.

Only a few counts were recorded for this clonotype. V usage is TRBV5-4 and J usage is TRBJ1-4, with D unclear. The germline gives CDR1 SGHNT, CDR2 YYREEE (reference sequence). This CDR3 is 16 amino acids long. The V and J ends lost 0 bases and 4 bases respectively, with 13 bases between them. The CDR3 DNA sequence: TGTGCCAGCAGCTTGGACGGCCGCGCTATTAATGAAAAACTGTTTTTT. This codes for CASSLDGRAINEKLFF. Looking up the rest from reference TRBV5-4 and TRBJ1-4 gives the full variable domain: ETGVTQSPTHLIKTRGQQVTLRCSSQSGHNTVSWYQQALGQGPQFIFQYYREEENGRGNFPPRFSGLQFPNYSSELNVNALELDDSALYLCASSLDGRAINEKLFFGSGTQLSVL.

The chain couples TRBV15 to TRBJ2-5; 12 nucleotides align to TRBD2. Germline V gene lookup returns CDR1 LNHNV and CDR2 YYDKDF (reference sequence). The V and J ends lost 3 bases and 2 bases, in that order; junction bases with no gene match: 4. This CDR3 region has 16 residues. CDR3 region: CATSSLGLAGQETQYF. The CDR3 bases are TGTGCCACCAGCAGCTTAGGACTAGCGGGGCAAGAGACCCAGTACTTC.

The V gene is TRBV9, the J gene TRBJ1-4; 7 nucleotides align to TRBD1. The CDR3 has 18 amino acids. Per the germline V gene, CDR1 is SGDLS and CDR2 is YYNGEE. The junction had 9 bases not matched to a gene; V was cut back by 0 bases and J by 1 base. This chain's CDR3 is CASSVESGAGGTNEKLFF. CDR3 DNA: TGTGCCAGCAGCGTAGAGTCTGGGGCAGGGGGAACTAATGAAAAACTGTTTTTT.

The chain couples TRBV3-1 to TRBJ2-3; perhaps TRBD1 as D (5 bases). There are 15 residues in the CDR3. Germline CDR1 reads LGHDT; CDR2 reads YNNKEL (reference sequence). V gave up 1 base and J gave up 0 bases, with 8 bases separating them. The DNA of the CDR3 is TGTGCCAGCAGCCAAGCGACAGTTAGCACAGATACGCAGTATTTT. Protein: CASSQATVSTDTQYF.